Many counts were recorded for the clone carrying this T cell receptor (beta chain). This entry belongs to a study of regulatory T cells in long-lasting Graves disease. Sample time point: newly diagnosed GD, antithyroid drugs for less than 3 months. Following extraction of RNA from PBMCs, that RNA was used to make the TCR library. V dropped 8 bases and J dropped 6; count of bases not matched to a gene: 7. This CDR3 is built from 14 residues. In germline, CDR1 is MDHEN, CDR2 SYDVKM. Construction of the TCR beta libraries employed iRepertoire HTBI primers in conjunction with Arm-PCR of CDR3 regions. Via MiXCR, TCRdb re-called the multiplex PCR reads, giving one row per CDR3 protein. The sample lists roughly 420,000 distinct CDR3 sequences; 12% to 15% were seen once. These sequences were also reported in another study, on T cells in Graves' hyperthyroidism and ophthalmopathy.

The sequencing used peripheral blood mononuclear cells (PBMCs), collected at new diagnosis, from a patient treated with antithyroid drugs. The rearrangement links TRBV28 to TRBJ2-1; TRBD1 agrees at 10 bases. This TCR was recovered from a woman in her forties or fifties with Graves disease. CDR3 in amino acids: CASGAGTGANEQFF. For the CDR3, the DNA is TGTGCCAGCGGCGCCGGGACAGGGGCCAATGAGCAGTTCTTC.